This T cell receptor beta chain derives from a study of T cell clones after liver transplantation. The overall study: Samples came from ITN030ST, which attempted immunosuppression withdrawal within 2 years of liver transplantation. Apart from a few HCV-positive recipients, transplants were for non-autoimmune, non-viral reasons.

General study findings and limits: These preliminary findings come from unstandardized post-transplant sampling times.

Unstimulated PBMCs were sorted into CD3+CD4+ and CD3+CD8+ populations. This clone turned up a few times. Its matching antigen is unknown. The table came from immunoSEQ multiplex PCR; TCRdb's copy has only in-frame clones and leaves some out. The sample comprises tens of thousands of clones, 70% to 80% of which are singletons, and approximately 15% rests with the top ten. Specimen: CD4+ T cells from blood, collected before liver transplant. The TCR comes from a human donor who received a liver transplant.

The CDR3 here is CASSWPGLYNEQFF. As DNA, the CDR3 is TGTGCCAGCAGCTGGCCGGGACTATACAATGAGCAGTTCTTC. The rearrangement uses TRBV5-4 and TRBJ2-1; 7 bases align to TRBD2. J lost 4 bases, V lost 3 bases, and 4 bases had no gene match. This CDR3 spans 14 amino acids. From germline, CDR1 is SGHNT and CDR2 YYREEE (reference sequence).